One sample yielded the 3 T cell receptor beta chains listed below, sequenced in a study of blood T cell repertoires in COVID-19. Generated by immunoSEQ multiplex PCR, the TCRdb table keeps only in-frame clones and is missing some. The data contain hundreds of thousands of clones, almost 90% of them seen just once; the ten biggest clones take up approximately 7.4%. The specimen sequenced was peripheral blood. Every receptor here comes from a woman in her seventies with COVID-19, enrolled during active disease.

The chain has TRBV6-5 and TRBJ2-5; 9 nucleotides line up with TRBD2. Trimming at V came to 7 bases and at J to 1 base, leaving 7 bases not matched to a gene. Germline CDR1 MNHEY, CDR2 SVGAGI. The CDR3 covers 15 residues. CDR3 DNA: TGTGCCAGCAATACCCCAGCGGGGGGCCAAGAGACCCAGTACTTC. This sequence encodes CASNTPAGGQETQYF.

The chain uses TRBV19 and TRBJ1-6; D possibly corresponds to TRBD1 (5 bases). The CDR3 sequence is 13 residues long. The V and J ends lost 7 bases and 6 bases respectively, with 10 bases between them. Looked up from germline, CDR1 is LNHDA and CDR2 is SQIVND (reference sequence). The CDR3 region is CASNDRINSPLHF. CDR3 nucleotide sequence: TGTGCCAGTAACGACAGAATTAATTCACCCCTCCACTTT.

The chain is built from TRBV9 and TRBJ2-3; TRBD2 aligns across 8 bases. The junction had 4 bases not matched to a gene; V was cut back by 0 bases and J by 1 base. CDR3 length: 16 residues. Germline V lookup: CDR1 SGDLS, CDR2 YYNGEE. The CDR3 region is CASSVEGRGGTDTQYF. The CDR3 nucleotides are TGTGCCAGCAGCGTAGAGGGGCGGGGGGGCACAGATACGCAGTATTTT.